These T cell receptor beta chains were read from a single sample in a study of cytomegalovirus exposure and HLA in healthy donors. Data came from immunoSEQ multiplex PCR; TCRdb stores just in-frame clones and leaves some out. In the table there are 70,000 to 100,000 clones, around 82% of which are singletons. The specimen was PBMCs. These receptors were obtained from a man between 18 and 29 years old in good health and CMV-seronegative. Both conserved end residues are part of each CDR3. The D gene is left open where the match is weak. The size field is filled for only some rows; it gives once, few, many or a size class.

>NA|TRBJ2-2|TRBV7-9|TRBD1
TGTTCCAGCAGGACCGGACAGGGGGTTCACACCGGGGAGCTGTTTTTT
CSSRTGQGVHTGELFF
>NA|TRBJ1-1|TRBV18|NA
TGTGCCAGCTCATCTACTCGGGGAGGGGGTACTGAAGCTTTCTTT
CASSSTRGGGTEAFF
>NA|TRBJ1-6|TRBV5-1|TRBD1
TGCGCCAGCAGCTTTTCGACAGGGGATTCACCCCTCCACTTT
CASSFSTGDSPLHF
>NA|TRBJ2-3|TRBV9|TRBD2
TGTGCCAGCAGCGTAGGTGGGGGGGGCACAGATACGCAGTATTTT
CASSVGGGGTDTQYF
>NA|TRBJ1-3|TRBV6-5|TRBD1
TGTGCCAGCAGTTTCTTACAGGGGTCGGGAAACACCATATATTTT
CASSFLQGSGNTIYF
>NA|TRBJ1-5|TRBV18|TRBD1
TGTGCCAGCTCAGCGGGACAGGGCAATCAGCCCCAGCATTTT
CASSAGQGNQPQHF
>NA|TRBJ2-5|TRBV5-4|NA
TGTGCCAGCAGCTTTGCTGATCAGGAGACCCAGTACTTC
CASSFADQETQYF
>few|TRBJ1-6|TRBV6-1|TRBD1
TGTGCCAGCAAGGAGGGGACAGGGGATAATTCACCCCTCCACTTT
CASKEGTGDNSPLHF
>NA|TRBJ2-5|TRBV5-1|TRBD2
TGCGCCAGCAGCGTCAGACTAGCGGGGGGCCAAGAGACCCAGTACTTC
CASSVRLAGGQETQYF
>few|TRBJ1-1|TRBV14|NA
TGTGCCAGCAGCCAAGCTAGGGGCAACACTGAAGCTTTCTTT
CASSQARGNTEAFF
>few|TRBJ2-7|TRBV19|TRBD2
TGTGCCAGTAGCCCCCAGTCGGGGGAGGGTTCCTACGAGCAGTACTTC
CASSPQSGEGSYEQYF
>NA|TRBJ1-4|TRBV18|TRBD1
TGTGCCAGCTCACCCCAGGGGGGAAATGAAAAACTGTTTTTT
CASSPQGGNEKLFF
>NA|TRBJ2-3|TRBV30|TRBD2
TGTGCCTGGAGTGTTATTGCAAGCGGGGGGGCGTATACGCAGTATTTT
CAWSVIASGGAYTQYF
>once|TRBJ2-1|TRBV5-4|TRBD2
TGTGCCAGCAGCTTGTCATCACTAGCGTCCTACAATGAGCAGTTCTTC
CASSLSSLASYNEQFF
>few|TRBJ1-2|TRBV5-1|NA
TGCGCCAGCGTCCCGCTGGCAGGGGCAAACTATGGCTACACCTTC
CASVPLAGANYGYTF
>NA|TRBJ1-1|TRBV6-1|NA
TGTGCCAGCAGTTTGGGGGGGGCGAGCACTGAAGCTTTCTTT
CASSLGGASTEAFF
>NA|TRBJ1-1|TRBV2|NA
TGTGCCAGCAGTGGGAGAAGGCTGGCTGCGGTGAACACTGAAGCTTTCTTT
CASSGRRLAAVNTEAFF
>NA|TRBJ1-2|TRBV11-2|TRBD1
TGTGCCAGCAGCTTGACAGGGGGAGTTGGCTACACCTTC
CASSLTGGVGYTF
>few|TRBJ1-2|TRBV19|TRBD1
TGTGCCAGTGGTGCACAGGGGGTCCTAGCTAACTATGGCTACACCTTC
CASGAQGVLANYGYTF
>NA|TRBJ1-5|TRBV5-4|NA
TGTGCCAGCAGCTTCGGAGGGCTGACAGCCGGGAATCAGCCCCAGCATTTT
CASSFGGLTAGNQPQHF
>few|TRBJ2-7|TRBV19|TRBD2
TGTGCCAGTAGTATCGGGCGGGACTACTCCTACGAGCAGTACTTC
CASSIGRDYSYEQYF
>NA|TRBJ1-3|TRBV5-1|TRBD1
TGCGCCAGCAGCTCAAGGACAGGGACCTCTGGAAACACCATATATTTT
CASSSRTGTSGNTIYF
>NA|TRBJ2-1|TRBV5-1|NA
TGCGCCAGCAGCTTCAATCCCGGGACAACCTACAATGAGCAGTTCTTC
CASSFNPGTTYNEQFF
>NA|TRBJ2-1|TRBV23-1|TRBD2
TGCGCCAGCAGTCAAGACCCACTAGCGGGGTACTACACCAGCTCCTACAATGGGCAGTTCTTC
CASSQDPLAGYYTSSYNGQFF
>NA|TRBJ1-1|TRBV20-1|NA
TGCAGTGCTAGAGACCGCGCAGGGGACCAATTT
CSARDRAGDQF
>once|TRBJ1-6|TRBV27|NA
TGTGCCAGCAAATTTAATGGCGGAAGCAGCTCCTATAATTCACCCCTCCACTTT
CASKFNGGSSSYNSPLHF
>NA|TRBJ2-2|TRBV6-1|TRBD2
TGTGCCAGCAGCTCCGGGAGGGGTAACACCGGGGAGCTGTTTTTT
CASSSGRGNTGELFF
>NA|TRBJ2-7|TRBV11-2|NA
TGTGCCAGCAGCTTAGGGGGGCAGTACTACGAGCAGTACTTC
CASSLGGQYYEQYF
>NA|TRBJ2-7|TRBV2|NA
TGTGCCAGCAGTGTGGGACACCTAAGCTCCTACGAGCAGTACTTC
CASSVGHLSSYEQYF
>NA|TRBJ1-5|TRBV30|TRBD1
TGTGCCTGCCAGGGGGCGAACAATCAGCCCCAGCATTTT
CACQGANNQPQHF
>NA|TRBJ1-2|TRBV6-5|TRBD1
TGTGCCAGCACCCCGGGACAGTTCACTTACTATGGCTACACCTTC
CASTPGQFTYYGYTF
>NA|TRBJ2-7|TRBV19|NA
TGTGCCAGTAGTATAGGCGGCATATCCTACGAGCAGTACTTC
CASSIGGISYEQYF
>once|TRBJ1-6|TRBV27|NA
TGTGCCAGCAGTTCGAGGACTGACGGGGGTTCACCCCTCCACTTT
CASSSRTDGGSPLHF
>few|TRBJ1-1|TRBV10-3|TRBD1
TGTGCCATCAGACCCGGGACAGGGGGCTTTAACACTGAAGCTTTCTTT
CAIRPGTGGFNTEAFF
>NA|TRBJ2-5|TRBV7-7|NA
TGTGCCAGCAGCCCCGGGGGAAGGGGTGAGACCCAGTACTTC
CASSPGGRGETQYF
>NA|TRBJ2-7|TRBV4-2|TRBD1
TGTGCCAGCAGCCAAGACGGACAGGGTGGCCGTTACGAGCAGTACTTC
CASSQDGQGGRYEQYF
>NA|TRBJ1-1|TRBV4-2|TRBD1
TGTGCCAGCAGCCAAACAGGGGCTAGAGCTGAAGCTTTCTTT
CASSQTGARAEAFF
>NA|TRBJ1-3|TRBV19|NA
TGTGCCAGTAGTCCTAGGACACTTGGAAACACCATATATTTT
CASSPRTLGNTIYF
>NA|TRBJ2-7|TRBV10-1|TRBD1
TGCGCCAGCGGGACAGGAGTATCGTACGAGCAGTACTTC
CASGTGVSYEQYF
>NA|TRBJ2-1|TRBV6-5|TRBD2
TGTGCCAGCACTATGGGCGGGGGGTCCCACAATGAGCAGTTCTTC
CASTMGGGSHNEQFF
>NA|TRBJ2-1|TRBV2|NA
TGTGCCAGCACCCGACTAGTGCTATCCTACAATGAGCAGTTCTTC
CASTRLVLSYNEQFF
>NA|TRBJ2-5|TRBV19|TRBD2
TGTGCCAGTAGTATCCGAGCGGGGGGGCCAGAGACCCAGTACTTC
CASSIRAGGPETQYF
>NA|TRBJ1-1|TRBV10-2|TRBD1
TGCGCCAGCAGTGTGCAGGGGGCCCCCTCGAACACTGAAGCTTTCTTT
CASSVQGAPSNTEAFF
>NA|TRBJ1-2|TRBV6-4|NA
TGTGCCAGCAGTGACCGAGGGCATGGCTACACCTTC
CASSDRGHGYTF
>NA|TRBJ2-2|TRBV27|TRBD2
TGTGCCAGCAGTTTAGCAGGACTAGCGGGGGGGAGCACCGGGGAGCTGTTTTTT
CASSLAGLAGGSTGELFF
>NA|TRBJ2-7|TRBV2|NA
TGTGCCACCGGGACAAACCCATACGAGCAGTACTTC
CATGTNPYEQYF
>NA|TRBJ2-6|TRBV11-2|NA
TGTGCCAGCAGCTTGCAGGTCTCTGGGGCCAACGTCCTGACTTTC
CASSLQVSGANVLTF
>NA|TRBJ2-7|TRBV29-1|TRBD2
TGCAGCGTTGGGGGGACTAGCGGGGGGCAAGGTATCTACGAGCAGTACTTC
CSVGGTSGGQGIYEQYF
>NA|TRBJ2-7|TRBV15|NA
TGTGCCACCAGCAGAGATAGCAGGGCCCCCGAGCAGTACTTC
CATSRDSRAPEQYF
>NA|TRBJ2-1|TRBV10-1|TRBD2
TGCGCCAGCAGTGAGGGACTAGCACCCTACAATGAGCAGTTCTTC
CASSEGLAPYNEQFF
>NA|TRBJ2-2|TRBV6-1|TRBD2
TGTGCCAGCAGTGCACGGGGGGCGAACACCGGGGAGCTGTTTTTT
CASSARGANTGELFF
>NA|TRBJ1-2|TRBV6-1|NA
TGTGCCAGCAGATCCGGGGACTATGGCTACACCTTC
CASRSGDYGYTF
>few|TRBJ1-1|TRBV5-1|TRBD1
TGCGCCAGCAGCTCGGTTTTCGCACGACAGGGGAGGGCTGAAGCTTTCTTT
CASSSVFARQGRAEAFF
>few|TRBJ1-2|TRBV4-2|TRBD1
TGTGCCAGCAGCCAGCTAACAGGGGCTAGCTATGGCTACACCTTC
CASSQLTGASYGYTF